This T cell receptor (beta chain) derives from a study of cytomegalovirus exposure and HLA in healthy donors. Primers for the PCR totalled 60 Vbeta and 13 Jbeta. Produced via immunoSEQ multiplex PCR; TCRdb's table is partial and in-frame only. Recorded for this sample: about 75,000 clones. With respect to this clone: Its antigen remains unknown.

The trim removed 8 bases at V and 6 bases at J, leaving 8 bases unmatched. The length of the CDR3 is 15 residues. CDR1 is ENHRY, CDR2 SYGVKD, per germline. Whole-study results and caveats: In a later analysis, at a false discovery rate of 0.05, roughly 17,000 TCR beta sequences matched HLA alleles.

The chain employs TRBV10-3 and TRBJ2-1; 12 nucleotides line up with TRBD1. The sample was PBMCs. The TCR was taken from a man aged 40-49 years in good health and CMV-seronegative. The CDR3 protein is CAIARGTGGVNEQFF. The CDR3 DNA reads as TGTGCCATCGCACGCGGGACAGGGGGCGTCAATGAGCAGTTCTTC.